The source of this T cell receptor beta chain is a study of regulatory T cells in long-lasting Graves disease. HTBI primers from iRepertoire and Arm-PCR of CDR3 regions yielded the TCR beta libraries. In TCRdb, the multiplex PCR reads were re-called with MiXCR into one record per CDR3 protein. Among about 470,000 distinct CDR3 sequences, roughly a fifth were seen once, and the ten largest hold over 6%. Time point indicated: persistent/refractory GD, antithyroid drugs over 5 years with positive TRAb. TCR sequences were obtained from RNA taken from PBMCs. With EDTA tubes as the receptacles, 7 to 9 milliliters of peripheral blood were drawn. Germline values: CDR1 MNHNS, CDR2 SASEGT. There are 14 residues in the CDR3. The V and J ends lost 7 bases and 1 base respectively, with 13 bases between them.

The sample here was peripheral blood mononuclear cells (PBMCs), taken when the disease was refractory, from a patient treated with antithyroid drugs. The genes are TRBV6-1 and TRBJ1-1; D might be TRBD1 (5 bases). The receptor comes from a female donor with Graves disease. This CDR3 is CASTTTQGNTEAFF. CDR3 DNA: TGTGCCAGCACCACAACGCAGGGGAACACTGAAGCTTTCTTT.